Listed below are T cell receptor beta chains from one sample, sequenced in a study of blood T cell repertoires in COVID-19. Clones were sequenced by immunoSEQ multiplex PCR, and TCRdb holds only the in-frame ones, with some missing. Of roughly 74,000 clones in the sample, roughly 90% were seen once. Sequencing was performed on peripheral blood. These receptors were taken from a man aged 65 to 85 with active or convalescent COVID-19. The CDR3 runs from the conserved cysteine through the conserved F or W. The order of the fields is clone size, V gene, J gene, D gene, CDR3 DNA, CDR3 protein. D genes are given only for firm matches. Only part of the rows carry a size: once, few, many, or a class if the clone is expanded.

>.|TRBV12-3/TRBV12-4|TRBJ1-1|.
TGTGCCAGCAGCTACGACATGAACACTGAAGCTTTCTTT
CASSYDMNTEAFF
>once|TRBV27|TRBJ1-6|.
TGTGCCAGCAGTTTCCGGGGTAATTCACCCCTCCACTTT
CASSFRGNSPLHF
>once|TRBV2|TRBJ1-2|.
TGTGCCAGCAGTACAGGGATTTGGGATGGCTACACCTTC
CASSTGIWDGYTF
>.|TRBV18|TRBJ2-1|.
TGTGCCAGCTCCCCGGGGAACGAAAATGAGCAGTTCTTC
CASSPGNENEQFF
>.|TRBV3-1/TRBV3-2|TRBJ1-4|.
TGTGCCAGCAGCCTAACGAAGGCCACTAGTGTTCGACTGTTTTTT
CASSLTKATSVRLFF
>.|TRBV28|TRBJ2-1|.
TGTGCCAGCAGTTTACAGGGGCGTGAGAATGAGCAGTTCTTC
CASSLQGRENEQFF
>.|TRBV19|TRBJ2-5|.
TGTGCCAGTAGTATAGGTCACGGGAGAGAGACCCAGTACTTC
CASSIGHGRETQYF
>.|TRBV19|TRBJ2-1|.
TGTGCCAGTAGTATACTATTTGGGGGGGAGCAGTTCTTC
CASSILFGGEQFF
>few|TRBV7-9|TRBJ2-3|TRBD2
TGTGCCAGCAGCTTAGTGGCTAGCGGACTCACAGATACGCAGTATTTT
CASSLVASGLTDTQYF
>once|TRBV19|TRBJ1-1|TRBD1
TGTGCCAGTAGCCTGCGGACAGGGGCCGAGAACACTGAAGCTTTCTTT
CASSLRTGAENTEAFF
>.|TRBV6-5|TRBJ2-5|.
TGTGCCAGCAAGAGTCAGGCCCAAGGGGGGACCCAGTACTTC
CASKSQAQGGTQYF
>.|TRBV30|TRBJ2-2|.
TGTGCCTGGTCCCTTGAGGCCGGGGAGCTGTTTTTT
CAWSLEAGELFF
>.|TRBV11-2|TRBJ2-1|.
TGTGCCAGCGGGGCTCGCAATGAGCAGTTCTTC
CASGARNEQFF
>once|TRBV6-6|TRBJ2-1|TRBD2
TGTGCCAGCAGACCGACGAGCGGGGGGAGGAATGAGCAGTTCTTC
CASRPTSGGRNEQFF
>once|TRBV18|TRBJ1-5|.
TGTGCCAGCTCACCTACAAGTTATAGCAATCAGCCCCAGCATTTT
CASSPTSYSNQPQHF
>.|TRBV18|TRBJ2-7|.
TGTGCCAGCTCACCACGCAGGGGTCCCACCTACGAGCAGTACTTC
CASSPRRGPTYEQYF
>.|TRBV10-3|TRBJ1-5|TRBD1
TGTGCCATCAGCTCAGACAGGGGGGATCAGCCCCAGCATTTT
CAISSDRGDQPQHF
>many|TRBV5-1|TRBJ2-7|TRBD2
TGCGCCAGCAGCTTTCGGGAGGGCCCTCGAGAGCAGTACTTC
CASSFREGPREQYF
>.|TRBV3-1/TRBV3-2|TRBJ2-7|.
TGTGCCAGCAGCCAAGAGATAGTGGCCTACGAGCAGTACTTC
CASSQEIVAYEQYF
>few|TRBV3-1/TRBV3-2|TRBJ1-4|.
TGTGCCAGCAATGCAAGGGGCGGGGATGAAAAACTGTTTTTT
CASNARGGDEKLFF
>.|TRBV19|TRBJ1-2|.
TGTGCCAGTAGTGTCCATGGGCCTGGAGGCTACACCTTC
CASSVHGPGGYTF
>.|TRBV4-2|TRBJ2-1|TRBD1
TGTGCCAGCAGCCCTCTGGGACAGGGAGAAAATGAGCAGTTCTTC
CASSPLGQGENEQFF
>.|TRBV2|TRBJ2-5|TRBD2
TGTGCCAGCAGTGAATGGACTAGCGGGCTCGGAGAGACCCAGTACTTC
CASSEWTSGLGETQYF
>.|TRBV27|TRBJ2-7|TRBD2
TGTGCCAGCAGTCCCCGTAAACTAGCGGGAGGACCTACGAGCAGTACTCAGCAGTACTTC
CASSPRKLAGGPTSSTQQYF
>.|TRBV6-6|TRBJ2-7|.
TGTGCCAGCAGTTCCGGGACACCCCATTCCTACGAGCAGTACTTC
CASSSGTPHSYEQYF
>.|TRBV29-1|TRBJ2-3|TRBD2
TGCAGCGTTGAAGGGCGGGGGAACACAGATACGCAGTATTTT
CSVEGRGNTDTQYF
>.|TRBV2|TRBJ1-1|.
TGTGCCAGCAGTGAGCAAAGAGGGGGCACTGAAGCTTTCTTT
CASSEQRGGTEAFF
>.|TRBV6-5|TRBJ2-7|.
TGTGCCAGCGCCCAGGGAATGGCCTACGAGCAGTACTTC
CASAQGMAYEQYF
>.|TRBV9|TRBJ2-3|.
TGTGCCAGCAGCGTAGCCCCGTGGGCGGGAGATACGCAGTATTTT
CASSVAPWAGDTQYF
>.|TRBV9|TRBJ2-3|TRBD2
TGTGCCAGCAGCGGCCCAGCGGGGGGGACTGCGGATACGCAGTATTTT
CASSGPAGGTADTQYF
>.|TRBV29-1|TRBJ2-1|TRBD1
TGCAGCTCATACATCCCGGGACAGCCCTACAATGAGCAGTTCTTC
CSSYIPGQPYNEQFF
>.|TRBV27|TRBJ1-2|.
TGTGCCAGCAGTTTTAACGGGGTGGGGGCCTATGGCTACACCTTC
CASSFNGVGAYGYTF
>.|TRBV11-2|TRBJ2-3|.
TGTGCCAGCAGCTCCCTTCGGGGTGGTAGAGATACGCAGTATTTT
CASSSLRGGRDTQYF
>few|TRBV30|TRBJ2-5|TRBD2
TGTGCCTGGAACCTCGGACTAGCGGGAGCAAAGACCCAGTACTTC
CAWNLGLAGAKTQYF
>.|TRBV6-5|TRBJ2-5|.
TGTGCCAGCAGTTACTTGGCAGGCGGGGAGACCCAGTACTTC
CASSYLAGGETQYF
>.|TRBV7-2|TRBJ2-7|.
TGTGCCAGCAGCTTTAATAAGGCCTCGGGAGAGCAGTACTTC
CASSFNKASGEQYF
>.|TRBV6-5|TRBJ2-3|TRBD2
TGTGCCAACCAAAGGGATAGCGGGGGGCAGTATTTT
CANQRDSGGQYF
>once|TRBV5-4|TRBJ2-3|.
TGTGCCAGCAGCTTCACCGGACTGCCCACAGATACGCAGTATTTT
CASSFTGLPTDTQYF
>.|TRBV5-1|TRBJ2-2|TRBD1
TGCGCCAGCAGATTGCACAGGGGTGCCGGGGAGCTGTTTTTT
CASRLHRGAGELFF
>once|TRBV19|TRBJ2-2|.
TGTGCCAGTAGTTCGACATTCACCGGGGAGCTGTTTTTT
CASSSTFTGELFF
>.|TRBV30|TRBJ1-2|.
TGTGCCTGGGGTTACCCGGGGGGTCTTGGCTACACCTTC
CAWGYPGGLGYTF
>.|TRBV5-1|TRBJ1-3|.
TGCGCCAGCAGCTGGGGTTCGGGGACTGGAAACACCATATATTTT
CASSWGSGTGNTIYF
>.|TRBV6-1|TRBJ1-2|.
TGTGCCAGCAGTGAATGGCAGGGTCAGAGCTATGGCTACACCTTC
CASSEWQGQSYGYTF
>.|TRBV6-5|TRBJ1-3|TRBD1
TGTGCCAGCAGTTACCACACAGGGGCTGGAAACACCATATATTTT
CASSYHTGAGNTIYF